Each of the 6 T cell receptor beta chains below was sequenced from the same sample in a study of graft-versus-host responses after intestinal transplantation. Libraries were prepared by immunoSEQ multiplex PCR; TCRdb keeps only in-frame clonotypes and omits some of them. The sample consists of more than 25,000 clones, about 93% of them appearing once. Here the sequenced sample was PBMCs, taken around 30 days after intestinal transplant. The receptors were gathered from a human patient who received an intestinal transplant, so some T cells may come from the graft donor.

The CDR3 region is CASSFLGDGTGELFF. In nucleotides, the CDR3 is TGTGCCAGCAGCTTCTTAGGGGACGGCACCGGGGAGCTGTTTTTT. J is TRBJ2-2 and V is TRBV5-5; D tentatively reads TRBD1 or TRBD2 (5 bases each). The V gene's germline CDR1 is SGHKS and CDR2 YYEKEE (reference sequence). This CDR3 is 15 amino acids long. Trimming removed 2 bases at V and 4 bases at J, with 12 bases between.

The CDR3 sequence: CASSQGSMQPQHF. The CDR3 nucleotides read TGCGCCAGCAGCCAGGGAAGTATGCAGCCCCAGCATTTT. The V gene is TRBV4-1, the J gene TRBJ1-5; no clear D gene. CDR1 is MGHRA and CDR2 is YSYEKL in the germline V gene. With 3 bases removed from V and 7 bases from J, the gap between germline ends came to 10 bases. The CDR3 extends over 13 amino acids.

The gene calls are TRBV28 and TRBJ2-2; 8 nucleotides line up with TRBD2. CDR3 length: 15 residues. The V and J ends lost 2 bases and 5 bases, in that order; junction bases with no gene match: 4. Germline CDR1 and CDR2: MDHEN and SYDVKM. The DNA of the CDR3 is TGTGCCAGCAGTTTAGCGGCTAGCGGGACCGGGGAGCTGTTTTTT. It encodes CASSLAASGTGELFF. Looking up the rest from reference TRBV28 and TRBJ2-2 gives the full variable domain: DVKVTQSSRYLVKRTGEKVFLECVQDMDHENMFWYRQDPGLGLRLIYFSYDVKMKEKGDIPEGYSVSREKKERFSLILESASTNQTSMYLCASSLAASGTGELFFGEGSRLTVL.

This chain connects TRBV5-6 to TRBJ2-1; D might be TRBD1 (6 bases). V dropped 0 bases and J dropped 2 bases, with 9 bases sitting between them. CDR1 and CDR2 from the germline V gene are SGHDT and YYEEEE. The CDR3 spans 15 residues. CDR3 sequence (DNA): TGTGCCAGCAGCTTGGAAGGGGGACCCTACAATGAGCAGTTCTTC. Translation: CASSLEGGPYNEQFF.

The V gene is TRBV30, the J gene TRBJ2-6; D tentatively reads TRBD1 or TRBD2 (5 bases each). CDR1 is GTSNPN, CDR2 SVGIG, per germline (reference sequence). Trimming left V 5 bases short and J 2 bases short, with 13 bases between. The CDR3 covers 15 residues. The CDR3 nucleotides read TGTGCCTGGCACCAGTGGGGACCTGGGGCCAACGTCCTGACTTTC. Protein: CAWHQWGPGANVLTF.

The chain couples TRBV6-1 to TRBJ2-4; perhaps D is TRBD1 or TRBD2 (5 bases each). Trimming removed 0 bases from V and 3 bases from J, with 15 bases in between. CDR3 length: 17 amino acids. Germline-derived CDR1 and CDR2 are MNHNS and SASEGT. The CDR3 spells CASSEALGRKVKNIQYF. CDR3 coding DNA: TGTGCCAGCAGTGAAGCGTTGGGACGAAAAGTCAAAAACATTCAGTACTTC.